This TCR beta chain was obtained from a study of T cells after yellow fever vaccination. General study results and limits: At around 95% for CD4 and almost 90% for CD8, most primary-vaccination clones showed up again after the booster.

V trimming: 3 bases; J trimming: 2 bases; junction bases outside the gene matches: 3. The CDR3 sequence is 15 residues long. Germline V gives CDR1 SGHTA, CDR2 FQGNSA. At least ten counts were recorded for this clonotype. Its specificity is unknown. TCRdb passed the 5' RACE reads through MiXCR, listing each CDR3 protein once. The data contain about 320,000 distinct CDR3 sequences, 3.5% to 4.5% of them singletons. The gene calls are TRBV7-2 and TRBJ2-3; 9 positions match TRBD2. The sequence came from a man aged 18-30 years who received the YFV17D yellow fever vaccine. The sequencing used PBMCs, collected 15 days after the yellow fever booster vaccination. DNA for the CDR3: TGTGCCAGCAGCTTTCCTAGCGGGGTCACAGATACGCAGTATTTT. Residues: CASSFPSGVTDTQYF. Using reference TRBV7-2 and TRBJ2-3 for the parts outside the CDR3, the full variable domain is GAGVSQSPSNKVTEKGKDVELRCDPISGHTALYWYRQSLGQGLEFLIYFQGNSAPDKSGLPSDRFSAERTGGSVSTLTIQRTQQEDSAVYLCASSFPSGVTDTQYFGPGTRLTVL.